This TCR beta chain was recorded in a study of T cells after posttransplantation cyclophosphamide. Some clones are missing from TCRdb's copy, which holds only in-frame ones; the method was immunoSEQ multiplex PCR. Captured here are 20,000 to 30,000 clones, none seen once; the top ten comprise approximately 4.4%. This clone was observed many times. Its matching antigen is unknown. Findings of the study overall: Blood and skin or GI T cell repertoires showed limited TRB overlap. After PTCy, TRB diversity resembled that of CNI/methotrexate controls. Donor-recipient repertoire similarity was low at 1-2 months, rising over year one.

Trimming took 3 bases from V and 7 from J; bases not matched to a gene: 10. Per the germline V gene, CDR1 is MNHEY and CDR2 is SMNVEV (reference sequence). The CDR3 loop spans 17 amino acids. Sequences were obtained from PBMCs. The TCR was taken from a woman between 45 and 60 years old in good health, CMV-negative, and a related stem cell transplant donor. This chain uses TRBV27 with TRBJ2-1, with TRBD2 matching over 12 bases. In DNA, the CDR3 is TGTGCCAGCAGTTTCCTAGCGGGGGGGCAGTCTAGGAATGAGCAGTTCTTC. This encodes CASSFLAGGQSRNEQFF.